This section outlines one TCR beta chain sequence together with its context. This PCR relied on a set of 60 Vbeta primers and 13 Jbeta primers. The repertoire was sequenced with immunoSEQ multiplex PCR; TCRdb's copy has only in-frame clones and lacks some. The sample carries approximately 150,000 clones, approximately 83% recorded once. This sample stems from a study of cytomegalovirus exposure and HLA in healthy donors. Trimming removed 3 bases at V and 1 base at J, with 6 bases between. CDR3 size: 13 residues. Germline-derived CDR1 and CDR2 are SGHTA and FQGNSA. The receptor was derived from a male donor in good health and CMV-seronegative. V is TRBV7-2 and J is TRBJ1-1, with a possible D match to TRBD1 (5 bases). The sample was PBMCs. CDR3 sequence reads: CASSFRANTEAFF. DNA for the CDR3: TGTGCCAGCAGCTTCAGGGCGAACACTGAAGCTTTCTTT.